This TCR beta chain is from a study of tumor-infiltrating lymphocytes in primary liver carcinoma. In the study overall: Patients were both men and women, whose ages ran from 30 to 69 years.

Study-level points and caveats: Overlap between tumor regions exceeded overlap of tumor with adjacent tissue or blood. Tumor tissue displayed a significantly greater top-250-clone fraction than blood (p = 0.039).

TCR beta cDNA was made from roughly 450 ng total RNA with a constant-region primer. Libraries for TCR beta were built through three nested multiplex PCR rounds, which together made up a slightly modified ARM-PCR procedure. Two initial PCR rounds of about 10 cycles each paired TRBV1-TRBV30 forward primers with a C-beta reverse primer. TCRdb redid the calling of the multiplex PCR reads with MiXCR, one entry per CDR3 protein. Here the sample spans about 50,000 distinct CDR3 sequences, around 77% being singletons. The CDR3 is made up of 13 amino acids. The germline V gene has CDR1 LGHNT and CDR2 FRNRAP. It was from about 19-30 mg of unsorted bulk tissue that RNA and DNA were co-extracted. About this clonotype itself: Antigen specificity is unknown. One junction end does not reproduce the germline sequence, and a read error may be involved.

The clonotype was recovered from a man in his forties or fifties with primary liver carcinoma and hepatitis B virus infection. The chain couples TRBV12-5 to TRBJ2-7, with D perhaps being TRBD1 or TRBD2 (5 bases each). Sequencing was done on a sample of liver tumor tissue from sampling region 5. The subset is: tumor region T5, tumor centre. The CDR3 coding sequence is TGTACCTGTGAGGGGACCGGTTCCTATGAGCAGTACTTC. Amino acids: CTCEGTGSYEQYF.